Listed below are T cell receptor beta chains from one sample, sequenced in a study of T cell clonotyping in hematopoietic cell transplantation. Sequencing used immunoSEQ multiplex PCR; TCRdb keeps in-frame clones, though not all of them. The sample holds about 69,000 clones, 90% to 97% seen once. Sequencing was performed on peripheral blood mononuclear cells, taken before stem cell transplant. These receptors came from a woman aged 45-65 years with acute myeloid leukemia. Some clones in this sample may be carry-over from other donors' samples. CDR3s include the opening cysteine and the closing phenylalanine or tryptophan. Each record gives: clone size, J gene, V gene, D gene, CDR3 DNA, CDR3 protein. D genes are given only for firm matches. Clone size is not always given. Where it is, it says once, few, many or a class for expanded clones.

>NA|TRBJ1-2|TRBV7-9|NA
TGTGCCAGCAGCTTCGATAGACAGAGCTACACCTTC
CASSFDRQSYTF
>NA|TRBJ2-3|TRBV6-1|NA
TGTGCCAGCAGTTCCCTCGGAGATACGCAGTATTTT
CASSSLGDTQYF
>once|TRBJ2-7|TRBV5-8|NA
TGTGCCAGCAGCTTCGGGGCAGGGTCCTACGAGCAGTACTTC
CASSFGAGSYEQYF
>NA|TRBJ2-3|TRBV5-1|TRBD2
TGCGCCAGCAGCTTGGGGACTAGCGGGGGCTCTAGCACAGATACGCAGTATTTT
CASSLGTSGGSSTDTQYF
>NA|TRBJ1-6|TRBV5-1|NA
TGCGCCAGCAGCTTGGTCGGGGGTTCTAATTCACCCCTCCACTTT
CASSLVGGSNSPLHF
>NA|TRBJ2-7|TRBV6-6|NA
TGTGCCAGCTCTAATTACAGGGCATCCTCCTACGAGCAGTACTTC
CASSNYRASSYEQYF
>NA|TRBJ1-2|TRBV5-6|TRBD1
TGTGCCAGCTTAGGGACAGGGGGCGCATCTGGAGGCTACACCTTC
CASLGTGGASGGYTF
>once|TRBJ2-7|TRBV7-8|NA
TGTGCCAGCAGCGGAGGGCCACTACCTTTATACGAGCAGTACTTC
CASSGGPLPLYEQYF
>once|TRBJ2-7|TRBV11-1|TRBD1
TGTGCCAGCAGCTTAGACTGGCAGGGGGCTAGCTACGAGCAGTACTTC
CASSLDWQGASYEQYF
>NA|TRBJ1-2|TRBV28|NA
TGTGCCAGCAGTTTTGGGAACTCCTATGGCTACACCTTC
CASSFGNSYGYTF
>NA|TRBJ2-2|TRBV7-6|NA
TGTGCCAGCAGCTTAGACTCAGCAGACACCGGGGAGCTGTTTTTT
CASSLDSADTGELFF
>NA|TRBJ2-5|TRBV9|TRBD2
TGTGCCAGCAGCGACGGGACTAGCGTTGTGGAGACCCAGTACTTC
CASSDGTSVVETQYF
>NA|TRBJ1-2|TRBV7-8|NA
TGTGCCAGCAGCTTAGACTCTGGGACAATAATCCTCTATGGCTACACCTTC
CASSLDSGTIILYGYTF
>NA|TRBJ2-7|TRBV7-8|TRBD2
TGTGCCAGCAGCTTATCGGCGGGAGTGGGCTACGAGCAGTACTTC
CASSLSAGVGYEQYF
>NA|TRBJ2-3|TRBV6-5|NA
TGTGCCAGCAGTTATGGGACACGAGATAGCACAGATACGCAGTATTTT
CASSYGTRDSTDTQYF
>NA|TRBJ1-1|TRBV6-5|NA
TGTGCCAGCAGTTACCTTGACACCCTAAACACTGAAGCTTTCTTT
CASSYLDTLNTEAFF
>NA|TRBJ2-2|TRBV19|NA
TGTGCCAGTAGTCCCACACAGGGGACTTGGACCGGGGAGCTGTTTTTT
CASSPTQGTWTGELFF
>NA|TRBJ1-1|TRBV7-9|TRBD1
TGTGCCAGCAGCTTAGGGACAGGGCCAGGGAACACTGAAGCTTTCTTT
CASSLGTGPGNTEAFF
>few|TRBJ1-4|TRBV11-2|TRBD1
TGTGCCAGCAGCTGGACAGGGGGGATTAATGAAAAACTGTTTTTT
CASSWTGGINEKLFF
>NA|TRBJ2-7|TRBV28|NA
TGTGCCAGCTCTAGGCCCTACGAGCAGTACTTC
CASSRPYEQYF
>NA|TRBJ1-2|TRBV25-1|NA
TGTGCCAGCAGTTACATGACCGGCGGCTATGGCTACACCTTC
CASSYMTGGYGYTF
>NA|TRBJ1-2|TRBV19|NA
TGTGCCAGTAGTATGTCGACAGGCATGCGTCCCTATGGCTACACCTTC
CASSMSTGMRPYGYTF
>once|TRBJ2-1|TRBV30|TRBD2
TGTGCCTACCTTAGCGGGAGATTCTACAATGAGCAGTTCTTC
CAYLSGRFYNEQFF
>once|TRBJ1-5|TRBV28|NA
TGTGCCAGCAGTTCACCACAGGGTAGCAATCAGCCCCAGCATTTT
CASSSPQGSNQPQHF
>NA|TRBJ2-2|TRBV7-7|NA
TGTGCTAGCAGCTTAGGGACACCCGCGAACACCGGGGAGCTGTTTTTT
CASSLGTPANTGELFF
>NA|TRBJ1-2|TRBV5-6|TRBD1
TGTGCCAGCAGCTCGACCGGGACAGGGGGGAGTAGGTATGGCTACACCTTC
CASSSTGTGGSRYGYTF
>NA|TRBJ1-4|TRBV2|NA
TGTGCCAGCAGTGGTGAGGGAACTAATGAAAAACTGTTTTTT
CASSGEGTNEKLFF
>NA|TRBJ2-5|TRBV28|NA
TGTGCCAGCAGTTTATCCATCGGGGGACACCAAGAGACCCAGTACTTC
CASSLSIGGHQETQYF
>NA|TRBJ2-3|TRBV28|TRBD2
TGTGCCAGCAGCTTACTAGCGGGGGGGAAAGATACGCAGTATTTT
CASSLLAGGKDTQYF
>NA|TRBJ2-4|TRBV2|TRBD1
TGTGCCAGCAGTGCCGGACAGGGTGGCAAAAACATTCAGTACTTC
CASSAGQGGKNIQYF
>once|TRBJ2-6|TRBV30|NA
TGTGCCTGGAGCTTCGGGGGCTCTGGGGCCAACGTCCTGACTTTC
CAWSFGGSGANVLTF
>NA|TRBJ2-7|TRBV6-5|TRBD1
TGTGCCAGCAAGATGGGACAGGGGTTTTTTGAGCAGTACTTC
CASKMGQGFFEQYF
>NA|TRBJ1-1|TRBV4-1|TRBD1
TGCGCCAGCAGCCAAGACGCAGGGGGCAAAGGAGCTTTCTTT
CASSQDAGGKGAFF
>NA|TRBJ2-2|TRBV27|NA
TGTGCCAGCAGTCCGAAATTTACCGGGGAGCTGTTTTTT
CASSPKFTGELFF
>NA|TRBJ1-1|TRBV14|NA
TGTGCCAGCAGCCAATTTAGGAACACTGAAGCTTTCTTT
CASSQFRNTEAFF
>NA|TRBJ2-7|TRBV6-1|TRBD1
TGTGCCAGCATCCCGGGACAGGGGAGTGATGAGCAGTACTTC
CASIPGQGSDEQYF
>NA|TRBJ2-7|TRBV29-1|NA
TGCAGCGTTGATGCAGGCTACGAGCAGTACTTC
CSVDAGYEQYF
>NA|TRBJ2-4|TRBV5-5|NA
TGTGCCAGCAGCTTGGTTGTCATTCAGTACTTC
CASSLVVIQYF
>NA|TRBJ1-5|TRBV27|TRBD1
TGTGCCAGCGCCCCGACAGGGGGCCGGAGCAATCAGCCCCAGCATTTT
CASAPTGGRSNQPQHF
>NA|TRBJ2-5|TRBV19|NA
TGTGCCAGTAGTATGGCCCGGGAGACCCAGTACTTC
CASSMARETQYF
>NA|TRBJ2-1|TRBV10-3|TRBD2
TGTGCCATCAGTAGGACTAGCGGGGGTCAAAATGAGCAGTTCTTC
CAISRTSGGQNEQFF
>NA|TRBJ2-5|TRBV4-2|NA
TGTGCCAGCAGCTCTGTGCAGGGGCCCTGGGAGACCCAGTACTTC
CASSSVQGPWETQYF
>NA|TRBJ2-7|TRBV5-1|TRBD2
TGCGCCAGCAGCCCGGGGACTAGCGGGGGCCTCATAACCTACGAGCAGTACTTC
CASSPGTSGGLITYEQYF
>NA|TRBJ1-3|TRBV5-1|NA
TGCGCCAGCAGCCCATCACCTCTCCCCTCTGGAAACACCATATATTTT
CASSPSPLPSGNTIYF
>NA|TRBJ1-1|TRBV10-3|NA
TGTGCCATCAGTGAACGGGGAAACACTGAAGCTTTCTTT
CAISERGNTEAFF
>NA|TRBJ2-7|TRBV6-1|NA
TGTGCCAGCAGGGAACAGCCCTACGAGCAGTACTTC
CASREQPYEQYF